These 25 T cell receptor beta chains were all obtained from the same sample, sequenced in a study of response to subunit inactivated influenza vaccine. TCRdb fed the RT-PCR reads into MiXCR, producing one record per CDR3 protein. In the table there are some 640,000 distinct CDR3 sequences, approximately 13% of which are singletons. The starting material was PBMCs from blood, obtained 14 days before vaccination. The source of these receptors is a man aged 50-60 years who received an inactivated influenza vaccine.

This clonotype was found a few times. This chain connects TRBV29-1 to TRBJ2-4; TRBD2 matches 8 bases. V dropped 7 bases and J dropped 3; count of bases not matched to a gene: 8. The CDR3 length is 14 residues. From germline, CDR1 is SQVTM and CDR2 ANQGSEA. The CDR3 loop is CSATRGGGKNIQYF. DNA for the CDR3: TGCAGCGCAACCCGGGGGGGGGGCAAAAACATTCAGTACTTC.

The genes are TRBV7-2 and TRBJ2-3; 9 positions match TRBD2. V lost 2 bases, J lost 10 bases, and 10 bases stayed unmatched. This CDR3 is 15 amino acids long. Germline V gene data show CDR1 as SGHTA and CDR2 as FQGNSA. The CDR3 loop is CASSLPVLAGTPQYF. The CDR3 DNA is TGTGCCAGCAGCTTACCCGTTCTAGCGGGAACACCGCAGTATTTT.

This clonotype has a count of ten or more. The V call is TRBV10-3, the J call TRBJ1-3, with D unclear. V was shortened by 0 bases and J by 0 bases, with 9 bases between the two germline ends. CDR1 and CDR2 from the germline V gene are ENHRY and SYGVKD. The CDR3 covers 16 residues. CDR3 region: CAISESTGGSGNTIYF. CDR3 coding DNA: TGTGCCATCAGTGAGTCGACGGGTGGCTCTGGAAACACCATATATTTT.

This clonotype was observed a few times. The CDR3 bases are TGTGCCAGCAGTTCTCGATCAGGGGGCGGGGAAAAACTGTTTTTT. Encoded protein: CASSSRSGGGEKLFF. This chain joins TRBV27 and TRBJ1-4; the match to TRBD1 covers 8 bases. V dropped 4 bases and J dropped 8; count of bases not matched to a gene: 9. The CDR3 extends over 15 amino acids. Germline lookup yields CDR1 MNHEY and CDR2 SMNVEV (reference sequence).

This sequence joins TRBV6-6 and TRBJ2-3; 7 positions match TRBD2. This CDR3 region has 13 residues. The trim removed 6 bases at V and 5 bases at J, leaving 5 bases unmatched. Germline V CDR1 and CDR2: MNHNY, SVGAGI (reference sequence). In DNA, the CDR3 is TGTGCCAGCAGGGGCGGGGGTTTAGATACGCAGTATTTT. As protein: CASRGGGLDTQYF.

This rearrangement joins TRBV20-1 to TRBJ2-1; 12 positions match TRBD2. Germline CDR1 DFQATT, CDR2 SNEGSKA (reference sequence). The CDR3 contains 16 residues. The ends lost 2 bases at V and 13 bases at J; junction bases unmatched: 15. The CDR3 coding sequence is TGCAGTGCTAGAACCCTGGGACTAGCGGGCCCCGAAGGTCAGTTCTTC. Protein: CSARTLGLAGPEGQFF.

This clonotype appeared a few times. The CDR3, as DNA: TGTGCCAGCAGCTTACGGGAAAATGAAAAACTGTTTTTT. Its protein is CASSLRENEKLFF. The chain employs TRBV5-6 and TRBJ1-4, with no clear D. The CDR3 contains 13 residues. Per germline, CDR1 SGHDT and CDR2 YYEEEE. V lost 2 bases to trimming and J lost 5 bases, with 7 bases between them. Based on the CDR3 plus reference TRBV5-6 and TRBJ1-4, the full variable domain is DAGVTQSPTHLIKTRGQQVTLRCSPKSGHDTVSWYQQALGQGPQFIFQYYEEEERQRGNFPDRFSGHQFPNYSSELNVNALLLGDSALYLCASSLRENEKLFFGSGTQLSVL.

V is TRBV7-2 and J is TRBJ2-7; 10 bases are a match to TRBD2. Germline values: CDR1 SGHTA, CDR2 FQGNSA. Trimming took 4 bases from V and 9 from J; bases not matched to a gene: 12. The CDR3 runs 15 residues. CDR3 sequence: CASSSTLAGGNGQYF. DNA of the CDR3: TGTGCCAGCAGCTCAACCTTAGCGGGGGGCAACGGGCAGTACTTC. Using reference TRBV7-2 and TRBJ2-7 for the parts outside the CDR3, the full variable domain is GAGVSQSPSNKVTEKGKDVELRCDPISGHTALYWYRQSLGQGLEFLIYFQGNSAPDKSGLPSDRFSAERTGGSVSTLTIQRTQQEDSAVYLCASSSTLAGGNGQYFGPGTRLTVT.

This clonotype was observed a handful of times. V is TRBV6-2 or TRBV6-3 and J is TRBJ2-1, with D possibly matching TRBD1 (5 bases). Germline lookup yields CDR1 MNHEY and CDR2 SVGEGT. The CDR3 runs 17 residues. Trimming took 3 bases from V and 0 from J, leaving 15 bases between them. CDR3 amino acids: CASSYAAGQGSYNEQFF. CDR3 DNA sequence: TGTGCCAGCAGTTATGCCGCCGGGCAGGGCTCCTACAATGAGCAGTTCTTC.

This clonotype was seen only a few times. The genes are TRBV7-2 and TRBJ1-1; no definite D call. Germline values: CDR1 SGHTA, CDR2 FQGNSA. Deletions cut 0 bases from V and 5 bases from J, with 7 bases between. This CDR3 comprises 13 residues. The CDR3 reads CASSLAPETEAFF. In DNA, the CDR3 is TGTGCCAGCAGCTTAGCGCCCGAGACTGAAGCTTTCTTT.

This clonotype was observed a few times. This chain links TRBV20-1 with TRBJ2-5; TRBD2 matches 14 bases. The V gene's germline CDR1 is DFQATT and CDR2 SNEGSKA (reference sequence). With 6 bases clipped from V and 4 bases from J, the junction kept 10 bases outside the gene matches. The CDR3 extends over 16 amino acids. The CDR3 spells CSASGTSGSLRETQYF. Written as DNA, the CDR3 is TGCAGTGCGTCCGGGACTAGCGGGAGCCTAAGAGAGACCCAGTACTTC.

This clonotype was observed once. Germline and junction disagree at one end, which may indicate a read error. This sequence joins TRBV20-1 and TRBJ2-5; weak D call: TRBD2 (6 bases). Germline V gives CDR1 DFQATT, CDR2 SNEGSKA (reference sequence). This CDR3 has 17 amino acids. CDR3 in amino acids: CCARVAGWKAGSETQYF. The CDR3 region has the DNA TGCTGTGCTAGAGTGGCAGGGTGGAAGGCGGGAAGCGAGACCCAGTACTTC.

The table lists this clonotype with a few counts. The rearrangement uses TRBV12-3 or TRBV12-4 and TRBJ1-2, with 8 bases that match TRBD1. The CDR3 is 15 amino acids. J lost 5 bases, V lost 3 bases, and 8 bases had no gene match. The DNA of the CDR3 is TGTGCCAGCAGTTTCCAACGAACAGGGGGTTATGGCTACACCTTC. It is translated as CASSFQRTGGYGYTF.

V usage is TRBV19 and J usage is TRBJ2-7, with 9 bases that match TRBD2. V lost 3 bases and J lost 10; bases outside the gene matches: 13. The CDR3 covers 15 residues. The germline CDR1 and CDR2 sequences are LNHDA and SQIVND (reference sequence). The CDR3 loop reads CASSISAGGESPQYF. The CDR3 DNA sequence: TGTGCCAGTAGTATCAGTGCGGGAGGGGAAAGCCCTCAGTACTTC.

This clonotype turned up a few times. The chain couples TRBV10-3 to TRBJ1-5; D is uncertain. V dropped 0 bases and J dropped 0 bases, with 15 bases sitting between them. CDR3 length: 18 residues. Germline-derived CDR1 and CDR2 are ENHRY and SYGVKD. This CDR3 is CAISESIGGGNSNQPQHF. The CDR3 nucleotides read TGTGCCATCAGTGAGTCGATAGGTGGAGGGAATAGCAATCAGCCCCAGCATTTT.

There are a few counts of this clonotype. The J gene is TRBJ2-5, the V gene TRBV7-9; 8 nucleotides match TRBD1. The CDR3 runs to 16 residues. The germline gives CDR1 SEHNR, CDR2 FQNEAQ (reference sequence). V gave up 5 bases and J gave up 5 bases; unmatched junction bases: 13. As DNA, the CDR3 is TGTGCCAGCAGCAAGCAATCGACAGGGGTTTACGAGACCCAGTACTTC. This encodes CASSKQSTGVYETQYF. Full variable domain (outside the CDR3, taken from reference TRBV7-9 and TRBJ2-5): DTGVSQNPRHKITKRGQNVTFRCDPISEHNRLYWYRQTLGQGPEFLTYFQNEAQLEKSRLLSDRFSAERPKGSFSTLEIQRTEQGDSAMYLCASSKQSTGVYETQYFGPGTRLLVL.

This clonotype was counted ten times or more. The rearrangement uses TRBV10-3 and TRBJ2-7; D not certain. From germline, CDR1 is ENHRY and CDR2 SYGVKD. Between the trimmed V and J ends, which lost 3 bases and 7 bases, there was a span of 7 bases. The CDR3 loop spans 11 amino acids. The CDR3 sequence is CAISDTREQYF. CDR3 bases: TGTGCCATCAGTGATACCAGGGAGCAGTACTTC.

This clonotype was recorded a few times. The chain has TRBV27 and TRBJ2-3; D is undetermined. Germline lookup yields CDR1 MNHEY and CDR2 SMNVEV (reference sequence). V lost 6 bases, J lost 3 bases, and 22 bases lay in between. The CDR3 has 17 residues. The CDR3 here is CASRRTAQKAPTDTQYF. CDR3 in DNA: TGTGCCAGCAGAAGAACGGCTCAAAAAGCTCCTACAGATACGCAGTATTTT.

This clonotype appeared a few times. V gene TRBV19 combines with J gene TRBJ2-2; D remains unclear. The germline gives CDR1 LNHDA, CDR2 SQIVND (reference sequence). This CDR3 region has 14 residues. V lost 6 bases to trimming and J lost 6 bases, with 14 bases between them. The CDR3 nucleotides are TGTGCCAGTAGCTTCGCCAGAGCCCCCGGGGAGCTGTTTTTT. Its protein is CASSFARAPGELFF.

There are many counts of this clonotype. The gene calls are TRBV27 and TRBJ2-7; 10 bases map to TRBD1. The CDR3 contains 14 residues. V was clipped by 6 bases and J by 7 bases; unmatched bases: 9. Germline-derived CDR1 and CDR2 are MNHEY and SMNVEV (reference sequence). CDR3 sequence (DNA): TGTGCCAGCAGCACGGGACAGGGGTTGTATGAGCAGTACTTC. It translates to CASSTGQGLYEQYF.

In its sample, this clonotype was seen a few times. The rearrangement links TRBV20-1 to TRBJ1-4; D may be TRBD1 (6 bases). This CDR3 is 13 amino acids long. The germline gives CDR1 DFQATT, CDR2 SNEGSKA (reference sequence). Trimming removed 6 bases from V and 5 bases from J, with 13 bases in between. CDR3 coding DNA: TGCAGTGCCAGGACAGACTTCAATGAAAAACTGTTTTTT. Amino acid sequence: CSARTDFNEKLFF.

This clonotype showed up many times. The J gene is TRBJ1-1, the V gene TRBV12-3 or TRBV12-4; no reliable D call. The CDR3 consists of 13 residues. V lost 5 bases to trimming and J lost 3 bases, with 10 bases between them. This chain's CDR3 is CASSLGRYTEAFF. The CDR3 coding sequence is TGTGCCAGCAGTCTTGGGAGGTACACTGAAGCTTTCTTT.

The V call is TRBV11-2, the J call TRBJ2-3; 9 bases are a match to TRBD2. V lost 4 bases to trimming and J lost 3 bases; unmatched junction nucleotides: 8. The CDR3 has 16 amino acids. Germline CDR1 SGHAT, CDR2 FQNNGV. The CDR3 coding sequence is TGTGCCAGCAGCTCGCGACTAGCGGTCCGTACAGATACGCAGTATTTT. This translates into CASSSRLAVRTDTQYF.

This clonotype was detected a few times. V and J are TRBV29-1 and TRBJ2-2; the D gene is possibly TRBD1 (6 bases). The length of the CDR3 is 14 residues. Trimming shortened V by 4 bases and J by 5 bases, and 14 bases separated the two germline ends. Germline V gene lookup returns CDR1 SQVTM and CDR2 ANQGSEA. This chain's CDR3 is CSVAQGALTGELFF. CDR3 DNA: TGCAGCGTTGCACAGGGCGCTTTGACCGGGGAGCTGTTTTTT.

A few counts support this clonotype. CDR3 bases: TGTGCCAGCAGCTTTCTTGATTACAATGAGCAGTTCTTC. Protein sequence: CASSFLDYNEQFF. This chain connects TRBV5-6 to TRBJ2-1, with D uncertain. Trimming left V 2 bases short and J 4 bases short, with 7 bases between. CDR1 is SGHDT and CDR2 is YYEEEE in the germline V gene. CDR3 length: 13 residues.